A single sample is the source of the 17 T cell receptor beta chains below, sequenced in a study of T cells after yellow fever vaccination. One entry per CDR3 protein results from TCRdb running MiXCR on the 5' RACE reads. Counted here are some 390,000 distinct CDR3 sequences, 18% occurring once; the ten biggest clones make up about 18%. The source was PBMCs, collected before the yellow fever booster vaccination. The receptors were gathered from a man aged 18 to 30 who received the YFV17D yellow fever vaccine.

The CDR3 DNA is TGTGCCAGCAGAGGTCCGGCAGGGGTAGGAGAGCAGTACGTC. It specifies CASRGPAGVGEQYV. This rearrangement joins TRBV6-2 or TRBV6-3 to TRBJ2-7, with D possibly matching TRBD1 (6 bases). V dropped 6 bases and J dropped 7 bases, with 19 bases sitting between them. Germline V gene lookup returns CDR1 MNHEY and CDR2 SVGEGT. The CDR3 totals 14 residues.

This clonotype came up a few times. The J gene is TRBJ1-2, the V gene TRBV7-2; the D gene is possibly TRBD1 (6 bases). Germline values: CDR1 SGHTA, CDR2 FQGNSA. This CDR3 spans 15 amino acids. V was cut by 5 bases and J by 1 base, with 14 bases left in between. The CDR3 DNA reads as TGTGCCAGCAGCCCCGGACAGACCGTTAACTATGGCTACACCTTC. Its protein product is CASSPGQTVNYGYTF.

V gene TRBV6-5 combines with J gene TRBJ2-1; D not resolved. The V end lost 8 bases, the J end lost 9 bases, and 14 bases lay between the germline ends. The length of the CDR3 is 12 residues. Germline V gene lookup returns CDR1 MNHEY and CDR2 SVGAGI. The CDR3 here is CASGRRSVEQFF. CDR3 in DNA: TGTGCCAGCGGACGACGATCGGTTGAGCAGTTCTTC.

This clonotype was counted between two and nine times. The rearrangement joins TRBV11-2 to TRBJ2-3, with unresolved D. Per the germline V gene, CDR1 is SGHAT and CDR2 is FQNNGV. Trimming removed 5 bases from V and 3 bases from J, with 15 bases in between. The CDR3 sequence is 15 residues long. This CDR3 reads CASSPPRGWTDTQYF. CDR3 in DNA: TGTGCCAGCAGCCCGCCGCGAGGATGGACAGATACGCAGTATTTT.

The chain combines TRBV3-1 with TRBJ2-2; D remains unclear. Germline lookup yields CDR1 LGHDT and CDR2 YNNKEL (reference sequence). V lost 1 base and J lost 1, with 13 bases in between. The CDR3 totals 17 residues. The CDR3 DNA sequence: TGTGCCAGCAGCCAAGGCCGGTTCACTCAGAACACCGGGGAGCTGTTTTTT. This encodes CASSQGRFTQNTGELFF.

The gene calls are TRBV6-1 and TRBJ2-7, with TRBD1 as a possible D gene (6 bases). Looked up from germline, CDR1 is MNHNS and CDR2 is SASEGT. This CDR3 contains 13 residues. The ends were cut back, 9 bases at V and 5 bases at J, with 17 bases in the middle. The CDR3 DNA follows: TGTGCCAGTAACTCGGCAGGGGCGGACGAGCAGTACTTC. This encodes CASNSAGADEQYF.

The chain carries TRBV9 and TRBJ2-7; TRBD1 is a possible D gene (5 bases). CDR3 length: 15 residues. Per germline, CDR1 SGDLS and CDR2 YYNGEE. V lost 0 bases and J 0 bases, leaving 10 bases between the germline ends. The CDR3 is CASSVGQGLSYEQYF. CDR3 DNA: TGTGCCAGCAGCGTAGGCCAGGGCCTCTCCTACGAGCAGTACTTC.

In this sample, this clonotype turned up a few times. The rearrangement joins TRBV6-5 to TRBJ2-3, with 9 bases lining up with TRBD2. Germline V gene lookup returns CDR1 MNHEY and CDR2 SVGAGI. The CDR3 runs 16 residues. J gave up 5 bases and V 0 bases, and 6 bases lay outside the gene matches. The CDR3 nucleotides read TGTGCCAGCAGTTACTCTCTAGCGGGGATCGAAGATACGCAGTATTTT. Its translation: CASSYSLAGIEDTQYF.

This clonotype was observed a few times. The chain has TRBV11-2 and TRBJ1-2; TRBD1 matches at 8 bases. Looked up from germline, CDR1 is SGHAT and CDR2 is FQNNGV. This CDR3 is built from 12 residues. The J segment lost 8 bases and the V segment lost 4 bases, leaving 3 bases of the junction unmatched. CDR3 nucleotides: TGTGCCAGCAGCTCGGACAGGGTAGGCTACACCTTC. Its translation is CASSSDRVGYTF.

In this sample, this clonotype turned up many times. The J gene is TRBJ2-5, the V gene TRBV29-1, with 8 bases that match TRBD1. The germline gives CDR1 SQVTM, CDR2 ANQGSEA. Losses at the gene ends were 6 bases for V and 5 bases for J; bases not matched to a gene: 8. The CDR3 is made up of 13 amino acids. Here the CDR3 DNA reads TGCAGCGTCGACACGACAGGGGCGGAGACCCAGTACTTC. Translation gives CSVDTTGAETQYF.

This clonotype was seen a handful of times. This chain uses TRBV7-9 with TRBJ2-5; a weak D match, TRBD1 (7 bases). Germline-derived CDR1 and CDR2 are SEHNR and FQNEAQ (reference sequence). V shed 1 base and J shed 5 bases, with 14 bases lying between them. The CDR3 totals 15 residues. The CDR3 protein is CASSLGGTVGETQYF. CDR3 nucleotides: TGTGCCAGCAGCTTAGGCGGGACAGTGGGGGAGACCCAGTACTTC.

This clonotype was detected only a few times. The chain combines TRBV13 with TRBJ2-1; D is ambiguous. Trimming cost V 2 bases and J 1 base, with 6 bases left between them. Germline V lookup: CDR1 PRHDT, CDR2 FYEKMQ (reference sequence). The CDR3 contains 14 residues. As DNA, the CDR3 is TGTGCCAGCAGCTTAAAGGGTTCCTACAATGAGCAGTTCTTC. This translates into CASSLKGSYNEQFF. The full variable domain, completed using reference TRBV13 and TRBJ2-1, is AAGVIQSPRHLIKEKRETATLKCYPIPRHDTVYWYQQGPGQDPQFLISFYEKMQSDKGSIPDRFSAQQFSDYHSELNMSSLELGDSALYFCASSLKGSYNEQFFGPGTRLTVL.

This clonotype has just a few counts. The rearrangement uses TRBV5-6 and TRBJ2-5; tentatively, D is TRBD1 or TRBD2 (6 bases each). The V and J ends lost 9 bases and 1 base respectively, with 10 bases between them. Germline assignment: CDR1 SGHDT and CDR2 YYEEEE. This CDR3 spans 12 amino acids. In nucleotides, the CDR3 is TGTGCCACCACGGGGGCCCAAGAGACCCAGTACTTC. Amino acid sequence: CATTGAQETQYF. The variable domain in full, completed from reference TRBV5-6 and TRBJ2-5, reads DAGVTQSPTHLIKTRGQQVTLRCSPKSGHDTVSWYQQALGQGPQFIFQYYEEEERQRGNFPDRFSGHQFPNYSSELNVNALLLGDSALYLCATTGAQETQYFGPGTRLLVL.

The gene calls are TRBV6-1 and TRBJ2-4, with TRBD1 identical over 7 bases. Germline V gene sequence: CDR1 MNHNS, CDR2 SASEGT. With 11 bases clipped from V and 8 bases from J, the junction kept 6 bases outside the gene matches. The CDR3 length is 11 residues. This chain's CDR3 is CASRGLDIQYF. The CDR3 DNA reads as TGTGCCTCGAGGGGGCTCGACATTCAGTACTTC.

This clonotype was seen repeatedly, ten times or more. The CDR3 DNA is TGTGCCACCAGCAGAGATCACTGGGGTCAAGAGACCCAGTACTTC. Residues: CATSRDHWGQETQYF. This sequence joins TRBV15 and TRBJ2-5; D not resolved. Trimming removed 0 bases at V and 2 bases at J, with 10 bases between. The CDR3 covers 15 residues. Germline lookup yields CDR1 LNHNV and CDR2 YYDKDF (reference sequence).

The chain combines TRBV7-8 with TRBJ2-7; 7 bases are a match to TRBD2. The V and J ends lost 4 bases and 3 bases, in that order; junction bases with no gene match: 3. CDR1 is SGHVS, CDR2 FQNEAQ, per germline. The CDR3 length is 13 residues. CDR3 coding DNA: TGTGCCAGCAGCTCATGGACTAGCTACGAGCAGTACGTC. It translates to CASSSWTSYEQYV.

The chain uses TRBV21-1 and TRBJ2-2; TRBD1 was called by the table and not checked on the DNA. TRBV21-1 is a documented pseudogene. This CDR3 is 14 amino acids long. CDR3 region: CASSKSGRPGELFF. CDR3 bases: TGTGCCAGCAGCAAATCAGGGCGTCCCGGGGAGCTGTTTTTT.